This T cell receptor (beta chain) is drawn from a study of Ad26.COV2.S vaccination and SARS-CoV-2 variants. Sequencing used immunoSEQ multiplex PCR; TCRdb keeps in-frame clones, though not all of them. Of more than 400,000 clones in the sample, about 90% are singletons; the top ten hold about 4.5%. This sample's treatment: some 19 received Ad26.COV2.S at low or high dose, single or two shots; roughly 5 received placebo; per-sample allocation not given. Following the first vaccine or placebo injection, samples were taken on day 63. J lost 8 bases, V lost 3 bases, and 10 bases had no gene match. Germline V gene data show CDR1 as SGDLS and CDR2 as YYNGEE. The CDR3 runs to 16 residues.

The sequencing here drew on peripheral blood, taken in a trial of Ad26.COV2.S vaccine versus placebo. The V and J genes are TRBV9 and TRBJ2-1; TRBD2 matches 11 bases. This clonotype was obtained from a person between 18 and 59 years old who received the Ad26.COV2.S COVID-19 vaccine or a placebo. The CDR3 is CASSEGSGRVPHEQFF. In nucleotides, the CDR3 is TGTGCCAGCAGCGAGGGTAGCGGGAGGGTTCCCCATGAGCAGTTCTTC.